Listed here is a single TCR beta chain. The clone's antigen remains unknown. No base qualities exist here, and no much larger clone lies one base off it. This sample is drawn from a study of T cell changes during pregnancy in multiple sclerosis (dated by TCRdb to the late 2010s). Notes on the research overall: The study looked at changes in the T cell repertoire across pregnancy in women with multiple sclerosis.

Libraries were prepared through the immunoSEQ multiplex PCR assay. Imported from immuneACCESS, the table was reduced by TCRdb to in-frame sequences with V and J called. These copies leave out some clones; in studies compared against another copy, an unresolved V gene accounts for under half, and the cause of the remainder is not known. The table for this sample lists 50,000 to 60,000 clones; about 91% of them were counted only once. Of the sample, about 3.7% is held by the ten largest clones. From cysteine to phenylalanine, the CDR3 is 12 amino acids long. CDR3 DNA only is kept here, 36 bases in frame from base 1. CDR1 LNHDA and CDR2 SQIVND are derived from the germline V gene (reference sequence). V is cut back by 6 bases and J by 7 bases, with 5 bases in the junction unmatched.

The sequence came from a female donor in good health, enrolled as a control in a pregnancy study. The source was peripheral blood, collected after pregnancy. This chain is built from TRBV19 and TRBJ2-7; 8 central bases correspond to TRBD1. The DNA is TGTGCCAGTAGCGACAGGGGAGGAGAGCAGTACTTC. Its translation reads: CASSDRGGEQYF.